The present T cell receptor (beta chain) was sequenced within a study of shared clonotypes between healthy human individuals. Study conclusions and caveats: With a handful of donors compared, 4.5% to 6.5% of naive CD4 clonotypes were shared.

The CDR3 is made up of 16 amino acids. Deletions cut 4 bases from V and 5 bases from J, with 21 bases between. Germline CDR1 SGHRS, CDR2 YFSETQ. As for this clone: Antigen unknown.

Repertoires were generated with immunoSEQ multiplex PCR, while TCRdb's copy carries only in-frame clones and drops some. The sample lists some 1,600,000 clones, roughly 98% occurring once. Adult Caucasians living in Nashville, Tennessee made up all of the donors. Sequencing was done on a sample of naive CD4+ T cells sorted from blood. Subset meaning: CD45RA+ positively selected. The source of this sequence is a man aged 30-40 years in good health. This chain connects TRBV5-1 to TRBJ1-2; the D gene is possibly TRBD1 (5 bases). The CDR3 DNA follows: TGCGCCAGCAGCACTGACTTACCAGGGATGGGGTATGGCTACACCTTC. Residues: CASSTDLPGMGYGYTF.